One and the same sample provided the 16 T cell receptor beta chains below, sequenced in a study of blood T cell repertoires in COVID-19. Repertoires were generated with immunoSEQ multiplex PCR, while TCRdb's copy carries only in-frame clones and drops some. The sample shows 250,000 or so clones, about 83% of them seen only once. The sequenced sample consisted of peripheral blood. The receptors come from a human donor in a cohort sampled during active COVID-19.

This clone was seen only once. The chain links TRBV4-2 to TRBJ1-1; 10 positions match TRBD1. This CDR3 has 17 residues. Germline lookup yields CDR1 LGHNA and CDR2 YNFKEQ. With V trimmed by 3 bases and J by 0 bases, 7 bases remained unmatched. The CDR3 DNA sequence: TGTGCCAGCAGCCAGGGGACAGGGGTACTTATGAACACTGAAGCTTTCTTT. This translates into CASSQGTGVLMNTEAFF.

CDR3 bases: TGTGCCAGCAGCCAATTACAGGGGATTAACTATGGCTACACCTTC. Translated: CASSQLQGINYGYTF. V and J are TRBV16 and TRBJ1-2, with 7 bases matching TRBD1. The CDR3 spans 15 residues. Germline V gene data show CDR1 as KGHSY and CDR2 as FQNENV. After removal of 1 base from V and 1 base from J, the junction contained 3 bases not matched to a gene.

The rearrangement uses TRBV5-1 and TRBJ2-5; perhaps TRBD1 as D (5 bases). This CDR3 comprises 16 residues. The V and J ends lost 3 bases and 7 bases respectively, with 22 bases between them. CDR1 and CDR2 (germline): SGHRS, YFSETQ. The DNA for the CDR3 is TGCGCCAGCAGCTCCCCATTCAGGGAAAAGCGCGGGACCCAGTACTTC. Translated: CASSSPFREKRGTQYF.

The V gene is TRBV7-9, the J gene TRBJ2-2; 7 bases fit TRBD1. V lost 1 base and J lost 9; bases outside the gene matches: 20. Germline loops: CDR1 SEHNR, CDR2 FQNEAQ (reference sequence). This CDR3 is 19 amino acids long. CDR3 amino acids: CASSLVRIRDSKTDRELFF. The DNA of the CDR3 is TGTGCCAGCAGCTTAGTTCGAATCCGGGACAGTAAAACGGACCGGGAGCTGTTTTTT.

The chain joins TRBV3-1 (or the pseudogene TRBV3-2) to TRBJ2-2, with a weak D call TRBD1 (6 bases). The CDR3 is 16 residues long. Trimming pared 0 bases from V and 4 bases from J, leaving 12 bases between. CDR1 is LGHDT, CDR2 YNNKEL, per germline (reference sequence). DNA of the CDR3: TGTGCCAGCAGCCAAGAGACAGGAGTTCTCACCGGGGAGCTGTTTTTT. It yields the protein CASSQETGVLTGELFF.

J is TRBJ2-3 and V is TRBV4-1; TRBD1 aligns across 12 bases. CDR1 MGHRA and CDR2 YSYEKL come from the germline V gene. V dropped 2 bases and J dropped 3; count of bases not matched to a gene: 6. The CDR3 spans 17 residues. The CDR3 spells CASSQSGTGGLTDTQYF. Here the CDR3 DNA reads TGCGCCAGCAGCCAATCCGGGACAGGGGGCCTAACAGATACGCAGTATTTT.

This chain's CDR3 is CASSWTGGEGYTF. CDR3 DNA sequence: TGTGCCAGCAGCTGGACAGGGGGAGAGGGCTACACCTTC. The gene calls are TRBV6-5 and TRBJ1-2; 10 nucleotides line up with TRBD1. Per the germline V gene, CDR1 is MNHEY and CDR2 is SVGAGI. J was trimmed by 8 bases and V by 6 bases; bases with no gene match: 6. The CDR3 spans 13 residues.

The J gene is TRBJ2-4, the V gene TRBV3-1 (or the pseudogene TRBV3-2); tentative D call: TRBD2 (6 bases). V gave up 2 bases and J gave up 9 bases, with 11 bases separating them. Germline CDR1 is LGHDT and CDR2 is YNNKEL (reference sequence). This CDR3 is 13 amino acids long. The CDR3 region is CASSQRQEGIQYF. The CDR3 DNA follows: TGTGCCAGCAGCCAACGTCAGGAGGGCATTCAGTACTTC.

The rearrangement links TRBV6-6 to TRBJ1-2; 7 nucleotides agree with TRBD1. The J segment lost 0 bases and the V segment lost 7 bases, leaving 11 bases of the junction unmatched. The CDR3 extends over 16 amino acids. From germline, CDR1 is MNHNY and CDR2 SVGAGI (reference sequence). CDR3 in amino acids: CASIYKQGLANYGYTF. CDR3 DNA sequence: TGTGCCAGCATTTATAAACAGGGGTTAGCTAACTATGGCTACACCTTC.

The rearrangement links TRBV24-1 to TRBJ1-2, with 8 bases matching TRBD1. The CDR3 runs 18 residues. In germline, CDR1 is KGHDR, CDR2 SFDVKD. V shed 3 bases, J shed 1 base, and the junction held 12 bases outside the gene matches. The CDR3 DNA follows: TGTGCCACCAGTGATACCATTTCCACAGGGGGATTTAACTATGGCTACACCTTC. Protein product: CATSDTISTGGFNYGYTF.

The chain combines TRBV2 with TRBJ2-1, with 10 bases aligning to TRBD2. CDR3 length: 15 amino acids. Germline loops: CDR1 SNHLY, CDR2 FYNNEI. Trimming took 3 bases from V and 2 from J; bases not matched to a gene: 1. This chain's CDR3 is CASSESGRAYNEQFF. DNA for the CDR3: TGTGCCAGCAGTGAGAGCGGGAGGGCCTACAATGAGCAGTTCTTC.

The chain combines TRBV7-6 with TRBJ2-7; TRBD1 agrees at 8 bases. In germline, CDR1 is SGHVS, CDR2 FNYEAQ. The CDR3 length is 15 residues. Trimming cost V 4 bases and J 7 bases; bases outside gene matches: 12. The CDR3 region has the DNA TGTGCCAGCAGCTCTCCGTACCTCCGGGACAGGGAGCAGTACTTC. Encoded protein: CASSSPYLRDREQYF.

The V call is TRBV7-9, the J call TRBJ1-2, with D perhaps matching TRBD1 (5 bases). The CDR3 spans 14 residues. CDR1 and CDR2 (germline): SEHNR, FQNEAQ (reference sequence). Trimming cost V 1 base and J 4 bases, with 10 bases left between them. The CDR3, as DNA: TGTGCCAGCAGCTTAGTCGAGACAGCCTATGGCTACACCTTC. It is translated as CASSLVETAYGYTF.

The V call is TRBV10-1, the J call TRBJ2-7, with D tentatively TRBD1 (5 bases). V was clipped by 2 bases and J by 0 bases, with 20 bases between them. Germline CDR1 reads WNHNN; CDR2 reads SYGVQD (reference sequence). This CDR3 comprises 18 residues. The CDR3 region is CASSEAGWNRSSSYEQYF. DNA for the CDR3: TGCGCCAGCAGTGAGGCAGGGTGGAACAGGTCGAGCTCCTACGAGCAGTACTTC.

V usage is TRBV2 and J usage is TRBJ2-5, with TRBD1 matching over 8 bases. V lost 5 bases and J lost 2; bases outside the gene matches: 13. The germline CDR1 and CDR2 sequences are SNHLY and FYNNEI. The CDR3 contains 17 residues. The CDR3 sequence: CASSRQGAEYEQETQYF. The CDR3 DNA is TGTGCCAGCAGTAGGCAGGGGGCAGAGTACGAGCAAGAGACCCAGTACTTC. The variable domain in full, with the rest retrieved from reference TRBV2 and TRBJ2-5, is EPEVTQTPSHQVTQMGQEVILRCVPISNHLYFYWYRQILGQKVEFLVSFYNNEISEKSEIFDDQFSVERPDGSNFTLKIRSTKLEDSAMYFCASSRQGAEYEQETQYFGPGTRLLVL.

The V gene is TRBV5-8, the J gene TRBJ2-5; weak D call: TRBD1 (5 bases). The CDR3 extends over 14 amino acids. The V gene's germline CDR1 is SGHTS and CDR2 YDEGEE. The V end was cut by 3 bases, the J end by 4 bases, with 13 bases between. Here the CDR3 reads CASSWGRIGETQYF. DNA for the CDR3: TGTGCCAGCAGCTGGGGCCGGATCGGAGAGACCCAGTACTTC.